This T cell receptor beta chain was observed in a study of T cell changes during pregnancy in multiple sclerosis. Measured with immunoSEQ multiplex PCR; TCRdb has only the in-frame clones, and not every one. Here the sample spans 70,000 to 95,000 clones, about nine tenths being singletons. Germline V CDR1 and CDR2: SGHTA, FQGNSA. V was shortened by 1 base and J by 3 bases, with 10 bases between the two germline ends. The length of the CDR3 is 14 residues. The sample consisted of peripheral blood, taken before pregnancy. The rearrangement joins TRBV7-2 to TRBJ2-7, with D possibly matching TRBD2 (6 bases). The TCR sequence derives from a female donor with multiple sclerosis, enrolled in a pregnancy study. CDR3 nucleotides: TGTGCCAGCAGCTTAGTAGTCGGGGGCTACGAGCAGTACTTC. This encodes CASSLVVGGYEQYF. Filled out from reference TRBV7-2 and TRBJ2-7, the complete variable domain reads GAGVSQSPSNKVTEKGKDVELRCDPISGHTALYWYRQSLGQGLEFLIYFQGNSAPDKSGLPSDRFSAERTGGSVSTLTIQRTQQEDSAVYLCASSLVVGGYEQYFGPGTRLTVT.